This is a list of T cell receptor beta chains from one sample in a study of T cells in narcolepsy. Clones were read by immunoSEQ multiplex PCR, and TCRdb kept only the in-frame ones, dropping some. The sample has roughly 23,000 clones; approximately 81% are singletons. Source material: memory (CD45RA-) CD4+ T cells from blood. These receptors originate from a human donor in good health. The CDR3 runs from the conserved cysteine through the conserved F or W. The D gene is left open where the match is weak. Clone size is shown for a subset of rows, as once, few, many or a class of expanded clone.

d_call	v_call	j_call	clone_size	cdr3_aa	cdr3_nt
-	TRBV7-9	TRBJ2-1	-	CASSFQSNSYNEQFF	TGTGCCAGCAGCTTTCAGTCCAATTCCTACAATGAGCAGTTCTTC
-	TRBV25-1	TRBJ1-1	once	CASSSGIVNTEAFF	TGTGCCAGCAGTTCCGGGATAGTGAACACTGAAGCTTTCTTT
-	TRBV5-1	TRBJ1-2	-	CASSRRGGPTANYGYTF	TGCGCCAGCAGCCGCCGGGGGGGCCCCACAGCTAACTATGGCTACACCTTC
TRBD1	TRBV5-1	TRBJ1-6	-	CASSLGTGGSLSSYNSPLHF	TGCGCCAGCAGCTTGGGGACAGGGGGATCCCTTAGCTCCTATAATTCACCCCTCCACTTT
-	TRBV2	TRBJ1-5	-	CASKFGGDQPQHF	TGTGCCAGCAAATTCGGGGGGGATCAGCCCCAGCATTTT
-	TRBV19	TRBJ1-2	-	CAGMRPGYGYTF	TGTGCCGGAATGCGGCCAGGCTATGGCTACACCTTC
TRBD1	TRBV7-3	TRBJ2-3	once	CASSSTGRGRLTDTQYF	TGTGCCAGCAGCTCCACAGGCAGGGGGCGATTAACAGATACGCAGTATTTT
TRBD1	TRBV11-3	TRBJ1-2	-	CASSLSDWGQYGGYTF	TGTGCCAGCAGCTTGAGTGACTGGGGACAGTATGGCGGCTACACCTTC
-	TRBV5-6	TRBJ2-5	-	CASSTPLETQYF	TGTGCCAGCAGCACCCCACTCGAGACCCAGTACTTC
-	TRBV11-2	TRBJ1-6	-	CASEAGSSYNSPLHF	TGTGCCAGCGAGGCAGGTAGCTCCTATAATTCACCCCTCCACTTT
-	TRBV11-3	TRBJ2-1	-	CASSLGSSYNEQFF	TGTGCCAGCAGCTTGGGTAGCTCCTACAATGAGCAGTTCTTC
TRBD2	TRBV10-3	TRBJ2-7	-	CAISPGTTLREQYF	TGTGCCATCAGCCCCGGGACTACCCTTCGGGAGCAGTACTTC
-	TRBV11-3	TRBJ1-2	-	CASSLTDSEMYGYTF	TGTGCCAGCAGCTTAACGGACAGTGAGATGTATGGCTACACCTTC
-	TRBV2	TRBJ1-2	once	CASSENNYGYTF	TGTGCCAGCAGTGAGAATAACTATGGCTACACCTTC
-	TRBV19	TRBJ1-5	-	CASSMGGYSNQPQHF	TGTGCCAGTAGTATGGGGGGGTATAGCAATCAGCCCCAGCATTTT
-	TRBV29-1	TRBJ1-2	-	CSVEGDYTF	TGCAGCGTTGAAGGGGATTACACCTTC
-	TRBV5-1	TRBJ2-3	-	CASSLTTQGTQYF	TGCGCCAGCAGCTTGACAACCCAGGGTACGCAGTATTTT
TRBD2	TRBV27	TRBJ2-1	few	CASSILLAGGPGADGGEQFF	TGTGCCAGCAGTATCCTCCTAGCGGGGGGGCCTGGAGCGGATGGCGGTGAGCAGTTCTTC